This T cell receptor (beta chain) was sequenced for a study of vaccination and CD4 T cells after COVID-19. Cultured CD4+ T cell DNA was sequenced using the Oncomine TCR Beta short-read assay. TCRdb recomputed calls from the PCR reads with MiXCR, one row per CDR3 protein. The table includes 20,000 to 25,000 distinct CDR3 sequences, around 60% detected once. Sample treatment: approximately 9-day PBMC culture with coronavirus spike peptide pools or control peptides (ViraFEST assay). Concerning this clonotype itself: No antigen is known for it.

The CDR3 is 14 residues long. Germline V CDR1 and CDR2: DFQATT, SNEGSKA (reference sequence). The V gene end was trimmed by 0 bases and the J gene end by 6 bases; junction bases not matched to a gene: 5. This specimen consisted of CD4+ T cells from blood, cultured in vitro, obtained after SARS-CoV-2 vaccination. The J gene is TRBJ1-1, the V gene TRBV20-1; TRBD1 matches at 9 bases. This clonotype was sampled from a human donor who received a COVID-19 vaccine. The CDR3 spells CSAREGQGIAEAFF. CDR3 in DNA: TGCAGTGCTAGAGAAGGACAGGGGATTGCTGAAGCTTTCTTT.